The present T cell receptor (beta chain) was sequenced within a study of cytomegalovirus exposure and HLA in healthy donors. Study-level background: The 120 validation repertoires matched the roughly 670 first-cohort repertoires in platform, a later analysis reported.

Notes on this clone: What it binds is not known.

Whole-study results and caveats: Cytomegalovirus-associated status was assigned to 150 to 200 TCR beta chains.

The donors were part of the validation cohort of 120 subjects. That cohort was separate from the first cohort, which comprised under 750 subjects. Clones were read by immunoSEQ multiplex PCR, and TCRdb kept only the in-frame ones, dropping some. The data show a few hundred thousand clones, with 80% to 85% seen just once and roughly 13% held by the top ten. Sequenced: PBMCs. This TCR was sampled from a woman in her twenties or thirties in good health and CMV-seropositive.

The CDR3 region is CASSSSGGSQNEQFF. The CDR3 DNA reads as TGCGCCAGCAGTTCGTCCGGGGGATCTCAAAATGAGCAGTTCTTC. The rearrangement links TRBV5-1 to TRBJ2-1, with D possibly being TRBD2 (6 bases). V lost 5 bases to trimming and J lost 7 bases, with 19 bases between them. Looked up from germline, CDR1 is SGHRS and CDR2 is YFSETQ. The CDR3 contains 15 residues.